This TCR beta chain was captured in a study of preoperative IRX-2 immunotherapy in early breast cancer. Treatment denoted: preoperative locoregional IRX-2 cytokine immunotherapy. This phase Ib study tested locoregional IRX-2 cytokine immunotherapy given before surgery. Sequencing was performed with immunoSEQ multiplex PCR; in TCRdb, only in-frame clones are kept and a portion is missing. The data contain around 6,000 clones, 70% to 75% of them singletons. The material was tumor tissue, obtained before IRX-2 immunotherapy. This TCR was sampled from a human donor with breast cancer.

The CDR3: CASSPRLNTEAFF. DNA for the CDR3: TGTGCCAGCAGCCCCCGCCTGAACACTGAAGCTTTCTTT. This chain uses TRBV7-1 with TRBJ1-1; no clear D gene. TRBV7-1 is flagged as an ORF with uncertain function. Trimming took 5 bases from V and 0 from J, leaving 7 bases between them. The length of the CDR3 is 13 residues.